This T cell receptor beta chain was found in a study of blood T cells in healthy people across ages. Next came a second PCR, run for roughly 7 to 12 cycles, which used a sample-barcoded 5' primer along with a J-beta primer mix. TCRdb analysed the 5' RACE reads with MiXCR anew, one entry per CDR3 protein. The sample carries 1 million or so distinct CDR3 sequences, under 55% recorded once. This CDR3 has 13 residues. Trimming cost V 5 bases and J 5 bases, with 11 bases left between them. Per the germline V gene, CDR1 is MDHEN and CDR2 is SYDVKM. The sequenced sample consisted of blood. V is TRBV28 and J is TRBJ2-3; D is unresolved. The receptor was derived from a woman between 55 and 75 years old in good health. The CDR3 sequence is CASSVAGRDTQYF. Written as DNA, the CDR3 is TGTGCCAGCAGTGTGGCCGGAAGAGATACGCAGTATTTT.